One and the same sample provided the 5 T cell receptor beta chains below, sequenced in a study of blood T cell repertoires in COVID-19. Profiling relied on immunoSEQ multiplex PCR, and the TCRdb table lists in-frame clones only, not all of them. In the table there are about 200,000 clones, about 88% of which are singletons. The sequenced material came from peripheral blood. The receptor set was obtained from a man in his 60s with acute or convalescent COVID-19.

This chain connects TRBV5-1 to TRBJ1-5; TRBD1 matches at 10 bases. V was clipped by 4 bases and J by 5 bases; unmatched bases: 3. The CDR3 sequence is 14 residues long. Germline-derived CDR1 and CDR2 are SGHRS and YFSETQ. DNA for the CDR3: TGCGCCAGCAGCGGGGGGACAGGGGATCAGCCCCAGCATTTT. Its translation: CASSGGTGDQPQHF.

V usage is TRBV4-1 and J usage is TRBJ1-1; weak D call: TRBD1 (6 bases). The CDR3 is 19 amino acids. Per germline, CDR1 MGHRA and CDR2 YSYEKL. Trimming removed 0 bases at V and 4 bases at J, with 24 bases between. The DNA for the CDR3 is TGCGCCAGCAGCCAAGATAATATTGGAACAGGGCTCGTCGTCACTGAAGCTTTCTTT. Encoded protein: CASSQDNIGTGLVVTEAFF.

The chain uses TRBV7-2 and TRBJ2-4; D remains ambiguous. V gave up 5 bases and J gave up 0 bases, with 11 bases separating them. This CDR3 has 15 residues. The germline V gene has CDR1 SGHTA and CDR2 FQGNSA. CDR3 amino acids: CASSAANIAKNIQYF. CDR3 in DNA: TGTGCCAGCAGCGCGGCGAATATAGCCAAAAACATTCAGTACTTC.

The sample holds a few counts of this clone. Germline is not matched at one junction end, which may reflect a read error. The V gene is TRBV6-2 or TRBV6-3, the J gene TRBJ1-2; D not certain. This CDR3 contains 12 residues. The germline gives CDR1 MNHEY, CDR2 SVGEGT. The CDR3 spells CASRYSLEGYTF. The CDR3 DNA reads as TGTGCCAGCCGTTACTCCCTCGAGGGCTACACCTTC.

Regarding this clone: At the DNA level, this CDR3 is encoded by other sequences in the same sample as well. The chain is built from TRBV5-1 and TRBJ2-5; weak D call: TRBD1 (5 bases). The CDR3 sequence is 14 residues long. Per the germline V gene, CDR1 is SGHRS and CDR2 is YFSETQ. Trimming stripped 2 bases from V and 0 bases from J, with 8 bases between. As DNA, the CDR3 is TGCGCCAGCAGCTTCCAGGGTGACCAAGAGACCCAGTACTTC. Protein sequence: CASSFQGDQETQYF.